This T cell receptor beta chain was recorded in a study of blood T cell repertoires in COVID-19. About the study: Acute-phase and convalescent COVID-19 samples originated in the United States, Italy and Spain.

Per the original data handling: Estimation of nucleated cell counts was performed using reference gene primer amplification. Data came from immunoSEQ multiplex PCR; TCRdb stores just in-frame clones and leaves some out. That table gives V, J and clone size, and the DNA gave D and trimming. The data contain 200,000 to 250,000 clones, about 88% of them singletons. CDR3 length: 15 residues. Deletions cut 3 bases from V and 7 bases from J, with 16 bases between. CDR1 is SGHTA, CDR2 FQGNSA, per germline. Sequencing was carried out using peripheral blood. V gene TRBV7-2 combines with J gene TRBJ1-5, with a tentative D call TRBD1 (5 bases). This receptor was obtained from a woman aged 70-85 years with active or convalescent COVID-19. The CDR3 is CASSFGTGVRQPQHF. The CDR3 DNA sequence: TGTGCCAGCAGCTTTGGAACAGGCGTGAGGCAGCCCCAGCATTTT.